This T cell receptor beta chain was captured by sequencing in a study of blood T cell repertoires in COVID-19. Study-level background: Samples came from the United States, Italy and Spain, spanning acute and convalescent COVID-19. T cells, B-cell-depleted T cells, or PBMCs provided the cDNA or gDNA that served as material.

Per the original methods: Reference gene primer amplification gave estimated nucleated cell counts. Assay: immunoSEQ multiplex PCR; the TCRdb copy retains only in-frame clones and omits some. That table is the source of V, J and clone size, and D and trimming were worked out from the DNA. This table has 6,500 to 7,000 clones, roughly 88% appearing once. J gave up 4 bases and V 0 bases, and 5 bases lay outside the gene matches. The CDR3 is 16 amino acids. The clonotype comes from a human donor with active COVID-19. The donor label of this sample is uncertain. The sample was peripheral blood. The chain carries TRBV23-1 and TRBJ1-5, with 8 positions matching TRBD1. TRBV23-1 has ORF status, its function being uncertain. CDR3 sequence: CASSQSFHRGNQPQHF. CDR3 DNA: TGCGCCAGCAGTCAATCGTTTCACAGGGGGAATCAGCCCCAGCATTTT.